This T cell receptor (beta chain) derives from a study of T cell responses to AZD1222 COVID-19 vaccine. Study-level points and caveats: Only after the peak T cell response were repertoires sampled.

This CDR3 is built from 15 residues. Trimming cost V 0 bases and J 5 bases, with 13 bases left between them. Germline lookup yields CDR1 MDHEN and CDR2 SYDVKM. Turning to this clone: Its cognate antigen is unknown.

Generated by immunoSEQ multiplex PCR, the TCRdb table keeps only in-frame clones and is missing some. The profile shows about 75,000 clones, about 91% of them singletons. Here the sequenced sample was peripheral blood, taken 28 days after the second dose of the MenACWY control vaccine. The sequence derives from an adult who received the MenACWY meningococcal vaccine as a control. The chain joins TRBV28 to TRBJ1-2; D gene uncertain. The CDR3 protein is CASSLWRGSRYGYTF. In DNA form, the CDR3 reads TGTGCCAGCAGTTTATGGAGAGGGTCGAGGTATGGCTACACCTTC.